This T cell receptor (beta chain) was identified in a study of cytomegalovirus exposure and HLA in healthy donors. In the PCR, 60 Vbeta and 13 Jbeta primers were used. Some clones are missing from TCRdb's copy, which holds only in-frame ones; the method was immunoSEQ multiplex PCR. The sample holds fewer than 85,000 clones, approximately 80% seen once. The CDR3 is made up of 12 amino acids. V lost 8 bases and J 8 bases, leaving 13 bases between the germline ends. From germline, CDR1 is LNHDA and CDR2 SQIVND (reference sequence). This clonotype originated in a middle-aged man in good health and CMV-seronegative. The rearrangement links TRBV19 to TRBJ2-1; the D gene is possibly TRBD1 (6 bases). Sequencing was carried out using PBMCs. The CDR3 region is CASSNRDDEQFF. In DNA form, the CDR3 reads TGTGCCAGTTCTAACAGGGACGATGAGCAGTTCTTC.